This entry describes one T cell receptor (beta chain). Using immunoSEQ multiplex PCR, the repertoire was profiled, and TCRdb retains in-frame clones only, with some absent. The table has 65,000 to 85,000 clones, about nine tenths seen once. The data originate from a study of control samples from healthy donors and cancer patients. Deletions cut 1 base from V and 6 bases from J, with 6 bases between. This CDR3 is built from 11 residues. The germline V gene has CDR1 DFQATT and CDR2 SNEGSKA (reference sequence). This chain links TRBV20-1 with TRBJ2-5; D call uncertain. Sequencing was carried out using PBMCs. The TCR was taken from a woman aged 45 to 65 with colorectal cancer. This chain's CDR3 is CSARAGKTQYF. Written as DNA, the CDR3 is TGCAGTGCTAGAGCTGGGAAGACCCAGTACTTC.